This passage covers 17 T cell receptor beta chains from one sample sequenced in a study of low-dose radiotherapy and immunotherapy resistance in tumors. Time point noted: before trial treatment. TRAV- and TRBV-specific primers, spanning alpha and beta chains, primed first-strand cDNA. With a constant-region primer and a V-primer adapter, TCRs were subjected to roughly 18 PCR cycles of amplification. TCRdb re-called the reads through MiXCR, storing one row per CDR3 protein. The sample has tens of thousands of distinct CDR3 sequences, around 27% seen once. Source: PBMCs, taken before treatment. All receptors come from a male donor with rectosigmoid adenocarcinoma.

This clonotype showed up many times. The chain employs TRBV28 and TRBJ2-3; 9 positions match TRBD2. CDR3 length equals 18 residues. CDR1 MDHEN and CDR2 SYDVKM come from the germline V gene. J was trimmed by 2 bases and V by 5 bases; bases with no gene match: 14. The DNA for the CDR3 is TGTGCCAGCAGTCCCGACCGCGGGGGGGCCGGTTTCACAGATACGCAGTATTTT. Protein: CASSPDRGGAGFTDTQYF.

This clonotype was counted at least ten times. J is TRBJ2-3 and V is TRBV7-8; 13 nucleotides agree with TRBD2. This CDR3 has 16 amino acids. V gave up 3 bases and J gave up 5 bases; unmatched junction bases: 5. Per the germline V gene, CDR1 is SGHVS and CDR2 is FQNEAQ. DNA for the CDR3: TGTGCCAGCAGCTTTACTAGCGGGGGGGGGGGAGATACGCAGTATTTT. It translates to CASSFTSGGGGDTQYF.

This clonotype occurred many times. This chain links TRBV20-1 with TRBJ2-1; the D is unclear. The germline V gene has CDR1 DFQATT and CDR2 SNEGSKA (reference sequence). Trimming pared 6 bases from V and 6 bases from J, leaving 18 bases between. The CDR3 is 14 residues long. The CDR3 loop is CSARRADYSNEQFF. CDR3 in DNA: TGCAGTGCCCGTAGGGCAGATTACAGCAATGAGCAGTTCTTC.

There are many counts of this clonotype. The CDR3 region is CASSPHVGEWETQYF. Written as DNA, the CDR3 is TGTGCCAGCAGCCCCCACGTAGGGGAGTGGGAGACCCAGTACTTC. The chain has TRBV7-9 and TRBJ2-5; D is perhaps TRBD1 or TRBD2 (5 bases each). V lost 5 bases to trimming and J lost 5 bases, with 18 bases between them. In germline, CDR1 is SEHNR, CDR2 FQNEAQ (reference sequence). The CDR3 spans 15 residues.

This clonotype was counted ten times or more. The rearrangement uses TRBV28 and TRBJ2-3; D perhaps matches TRBD1 (7 bases). Trimming took off 5 bases at V and 2 bases at J, with 11 bases between the two ends. Germline V lookup: CDR1 MDHEN, CDR2 SYDVKM. The CDR3 covers 14 residues. The CDR3 spells CASSAGQYTDTQYF. The CDR3 nucleotides read TGTGCCAGCAGTGCGGGACAGTACACAGATACGCAGTATTTT.

This clonotype was seen at least ten times. The chain couples TRBV5-1 to TRBJ2-1; 11 bases fit TRBD1. V was clipped by 0 bases and J by 7 bases; unmatched bases: 3. In germline, CDR1 is SGHRS, CDR2 YFSETQ. The CDR3 is 15 amino acids. The CDR3, as DNA: TGCGCCAGCAGCTTGGTCGGACAGGGGGCAAATGAGCAGTTCTTC. Amino acids: CASSLVGQGANEQFF.

This clonotype showed up many times. This chain uses TRBV11-2 with TRBJ2-3, with TRBD2 matching over 8 bases. Germline loops: CDR1 SGHAT, CDR2 FQNNGV. The trim removed 1 base at V and 0 bases at J, leaving 12 bases unmatched. The CDR3 is 19 residues long. This chain's CDR3 is CASSLAVRTSSRSTDTQYF. The CDR3 DNA is TGTGCCAGCAGCTTAGCAGTAAGGACTAGCTCCCGTAGCACAGATACGCAGTATTTT.

There are many counts of this clonotype. The chain couples TRBV7-2 to TRBJ2-7, with 14 bases identical to TRBD2. This CDR3 comprises 13 residues. CDR1 is SGHTA and CDR2 is FQGNSA in the germline V gene. V shed 6 bases and J 6 bases; nucleotides not matched to a gene: 1. The CDR3 region is CASRGTSGSEQYF. CDR3 sequence (DNA): TGTGCCAGCAGAGGGACTAGCGGGAGCGAGCAGTACTTC.

The V gene is TRBV5-4, the J gene TRBJ2-1; 9 bases line up with TRBD2. Germline CDR1 reads SGHNT; CDR2 reads YYREEE (reference sequence). The CDR3 totals 17 residues. Trimming took 3 bases from V and 2 from J; bases not matched to a gene: 9. CDR3 DNA sequence: TGTGCCAGCAGCTCTGAGACTAGCGGAGGACCCTACAATGAGCAGTTCTTC. Residues: CASSSETSGGPYNEQFF.

Comment on this clonotype: This likely stems from a read error, as it lies one base from a far larger clone. This chain uses TRBV7-6 with TRBJ1-5, with D unclear. Germline CDR1 and CDR2: SGHVS and FNYEAQ. This CDR3 region has 15 residues. The CDR3, as DNA: TGTGCCATCAGCTTAGTTTTAGGGATCAATCAGCCCCAGCATTTT. It yields the protein CAISLVLGINQPQHF.

There are many counts of this clonotype. The V call is TRBV7-2, the J call TRBJ1-1; D unresolved. Germline V gene sequence: CDR1 SGHTA, CDR2 FQGNSA. The V end was cut by 4 bases, the J end by 1 base, with 13 bases between. The CDR3 consists of 15 residues. In DNA, the CDR3 is TGTGCCAGCAGCTCCCAAATGGCCCAGAACACTGAAGCTTTCTTT. Its protein product is CASSSQMAQNTEAFF.

This clonotype was picked up many times. V is TRBV7-2 and J is TRBJ2-3; D ambiguous. The CDR3 spans 13 residues. CDR1 and CDR2 (germline): SGHTA, FQGNSA. V was cut by 4 bases and J by 5 bases, with 10 bases left in between. CDR3 nucleotide sequence: TGTGCCAGCAGCTCAGTCCCTAGAGATACGCAGTATTTT. Protein: CASSSVPRDTQYF. The whole variable domain, filled in from reference TRBV7-2 and TRBJ2-3, reads GAGVSQSPSNKVTEKGKDVELRCDPISGHTALYWYRQSLGQGLEFLIYFQGNSAPDKSGLPSDRFSAERTGGSVSTLTIQRTQQEDSAVYLCASSSVPRDTQYFGPGTRLTVL.

The chain joins TRBV28 to TRBJ1-2, with 8 bases fitting TRBD1. V gave up 6 bases and J gave up 4 bases; unmatched junction bases: 13. The CDR3 has 16 residues. Germline V CDR1 and CDR2: MDHEN, SYDVKM. The CDR3 loop is CASRITMGQDSYGYTF. As DNA, the CDR3 is TGTGCCAGCAGGATAACGATGGGACAGGACAGCTATGGCTACACCTTC.

This clonotype was seen many times. In DNA, the CDR3 is TGTGCCAGTAGTATAGCATCGGGGGCTTTTAGCACAGATACGCAGTATTTT. Amino acid sequence: CASSIASGAFSTDTQYF. V is TRBV19 and J is TRBJ2-3; either TRBD1 or TRBD2 may fit D (6 bases each). Trimming pared 1 base from V and 0 bases from J, leaving 14 bases between. Germline V lookup: CDR1 LNHDA, CDR2 SQIVND (reference sequence). The CDR3 covers 17 residues.

The sample holds many counts of this clonotype. The chain joins TRBV28 to TRBJ2-5; unclear D gene. This CDR3 has 13 residues. The V gene lost 5 bases and the J gene lost 4 bases, with 11 bases spanning the gap. Germline V gene data show CDR1 as MDHEN and CDR2 as SYDVKM. Here the CDR3 DNA reads TGTGCCAGCAGTACCCGGAACGGAGAGACCCAGTACTTC. Translated, it gives CASSTRNGETQYF.

This rearrangement joins TRBV7-3 to TRBJ2-1, with D perhaps TRBD2 (5 bases). CDR1 and CDR2 (germline): SGHTA, FQGTGA. V lost 3 bases and J 0 bases, leaving 24 bases between the germline ends. The CDR3 spans 20 residues. For the CDR3, the DNA is TGTGCCAGCAGCTTGAGTCCGGGATCCCGCGTCTCCAGCTCCTACAATGAGCAGTTCTTC. Encoded protein: CASSLSPGSRVSSSYNEQFF.

This clonotype was recorded at least ten times. In DNA, the CDR3 is TGTGCCAGCAGCGTAGGTAGCCGCAACTACGAGCAGTACTTC. This translates into CASSVGSRNYEQYF. This chain uses TRBV9 with TRBJ2-7; D is undetermined. The V end was cut by 0 bases, the J end by 3 bases, with 10 bases between. Germline-derived CDR1 and CDR2 are SGDLS and YYNGEE. The CDR3 covers 14 residues.